This record looks at one T cell receptor beta chain sequence and its context. These data come from a study of OX40 agonist ivuxolimab in advanced cancers. Study-wide background: Prior checkpoint blockade (anti-PD-1, anti-PD-L1 or anti-CTLA-4) was permitted; about 40% had it. Of the patients, three showed partial responses, one with hepatocellular carcinoma and two with cutaneous melanoma.

Sequenced by immunoSEQ multiplex PCR; TCRdb stores in-frame clones only, minus some. This sample has about 59,000 clones; more than 70% occur once, and the top ten carry 5% to 6%. The CDR3 contains 12 residues. V dropped 4 bases and J dropped 5 bases, with 8 bases sitting between them. Germline CDR1 reads SNHLY; CDR2 reads FYNNEI. Systemic immunosuppression or autoimmune disease history was grounds to exclude patients. Sequenced here: CD4+ or CD8+ T cells sorted from blood, sampled in a trial of the OX40 agonist ivuxolimab. The rearrangement links TRBV2 to TRBJ2-5; no definite D call. The TCR sequence derives from an adult with an advanced solid tumor such as melanoma, head and neck, liver or kidney cancer. Here the CDR3 reads CASSGQRETQYF. The CDR3 bases are TGTGCCAGCAGTGGGCAGAGGGAGACCCAGTACTTC. The full variable domain, its missing parts supplied by reference TRBV2 and TRBJ2-5, is EPEVTQTPSHQVTQMGQEVILRCVPISNHLYFYWYRQILGQKVEFLVSFYNNEISEKSEIFDDQFSVERPDGSNFTLKIRSTKLEDSAMYFCASSGQRETQYFGPGTRLLVL.